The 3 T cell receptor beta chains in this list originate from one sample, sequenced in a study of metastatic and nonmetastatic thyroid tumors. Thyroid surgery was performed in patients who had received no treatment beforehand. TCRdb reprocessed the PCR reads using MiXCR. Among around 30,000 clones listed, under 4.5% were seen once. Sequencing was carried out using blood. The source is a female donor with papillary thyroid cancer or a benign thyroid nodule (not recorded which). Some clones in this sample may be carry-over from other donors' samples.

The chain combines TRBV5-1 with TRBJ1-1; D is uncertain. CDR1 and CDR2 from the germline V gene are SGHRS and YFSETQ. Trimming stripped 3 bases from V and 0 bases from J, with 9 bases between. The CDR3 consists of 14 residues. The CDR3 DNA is TGCGCCAGCAGCTCTGACGTGGTGAACACTGAAGCTTTCTTT. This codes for CASSSDVVNTEAFF.

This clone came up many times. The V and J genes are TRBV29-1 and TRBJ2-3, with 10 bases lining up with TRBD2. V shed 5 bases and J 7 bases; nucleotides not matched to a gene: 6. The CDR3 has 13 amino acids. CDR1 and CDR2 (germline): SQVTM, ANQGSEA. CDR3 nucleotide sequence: TGCAGCGTTACTAGCGGGAAAGCAAATACGCAGTATTTT. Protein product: CSVTSGKANTQYF.

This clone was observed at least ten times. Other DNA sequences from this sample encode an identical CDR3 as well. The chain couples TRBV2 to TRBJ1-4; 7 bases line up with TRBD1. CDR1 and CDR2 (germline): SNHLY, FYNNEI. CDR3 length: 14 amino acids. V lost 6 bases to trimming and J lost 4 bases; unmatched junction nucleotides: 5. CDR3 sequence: CASRDRLGNEKLFF. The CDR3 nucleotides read TGTGCCAGCAGGGACAGGCTTGGTAATGAAAAACTGTTTTTT.